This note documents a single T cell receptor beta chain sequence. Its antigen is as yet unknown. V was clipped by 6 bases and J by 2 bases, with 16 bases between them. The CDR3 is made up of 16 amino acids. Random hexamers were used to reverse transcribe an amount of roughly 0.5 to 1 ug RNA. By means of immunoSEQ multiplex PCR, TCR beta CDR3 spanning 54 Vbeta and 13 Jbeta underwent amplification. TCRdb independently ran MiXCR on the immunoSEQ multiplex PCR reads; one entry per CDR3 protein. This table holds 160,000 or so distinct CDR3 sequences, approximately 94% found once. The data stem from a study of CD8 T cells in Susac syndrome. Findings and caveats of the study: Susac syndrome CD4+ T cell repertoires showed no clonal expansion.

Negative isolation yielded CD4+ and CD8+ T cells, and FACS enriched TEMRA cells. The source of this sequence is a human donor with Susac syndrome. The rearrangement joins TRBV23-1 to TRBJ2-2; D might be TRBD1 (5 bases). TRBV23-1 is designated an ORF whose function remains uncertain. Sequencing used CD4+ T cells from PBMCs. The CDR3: CASRSRQLTNTGELFF. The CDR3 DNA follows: TGCGCCAGCAGATCAAGACAGTTGACTAACACCGGGGAGCTGTTTTTT.